This TCR beta chain is from a study of Graves' ophthalmopathy and Graves' hyperthyroidism. The CDR3 has 13 residues. Trimming removed 4 bases from V and 13 bases from J, with 20 bases in between. Per the germline V gene, CDR1 is SGDLS and CDR2 is YYNGEE. Note on this clonotype: Its specificity is unknown.

Study results and limitations: Blood contained most expanded thyroid clonotypes exceeding 0.001 frequency. The 13-signature model separated ophthalmopathy from stable hyperthyroidism at over 85% sensitivity and roughly 81% specificity.

A diagnosis was made from clinical symptoms together with serum thyroxine, TRAb, thyroid ultrasound and orbital computed tomography. The authors amplified TCR beta CDR3 regions from RNA transcripts. Second-round multiplex PCR came after a first-round RT-PCR that employed HTBI primers. Each CDR3 protein gets one entry after TCRdb re-called the multiplex PCR reads with MiXCR. The sample comprises about 400,000 distinct CDR3 sequences, 15% of which are singletons, and 5.5% to 7% rests with the top ten. Sequencing was performed on peripheral blood. The V call is TRBV9, the J call TRBJ2-5; perhaps TRBD1 as D (6 bases). The origin of this receptor is a woman aged 18-35 years with stable Graves' hyperthyroidism. The CDR3 nucleotides read TGTGCCAGCAGCCCAGGGGCGGTAAACGTGTTGTACTTC. This translates into CASSPGAVNVLYF.